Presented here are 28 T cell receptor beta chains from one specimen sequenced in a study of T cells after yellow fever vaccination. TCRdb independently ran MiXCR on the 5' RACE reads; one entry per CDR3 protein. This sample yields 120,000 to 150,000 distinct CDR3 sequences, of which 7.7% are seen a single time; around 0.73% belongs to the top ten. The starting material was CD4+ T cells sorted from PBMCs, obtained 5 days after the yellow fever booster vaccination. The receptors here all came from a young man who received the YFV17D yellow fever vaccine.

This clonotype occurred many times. Here the CDR3 reads CASSYSGYNEQFF. The CDR3 DNA reads as TGTGCCAGCAGTTACAGTGGGTACAATGAGCAGTTCTTC. The gene calls are TRBV6-2 or TRBV6-3 and TRBJ2-1, with unresolved D. Trimming cost V 2 bases and J 4 bases, with 6 bases left between them. Germline values: CDR1 MNHEY, CDR2 SVGEGT. The CDR3 spans 13 residues.

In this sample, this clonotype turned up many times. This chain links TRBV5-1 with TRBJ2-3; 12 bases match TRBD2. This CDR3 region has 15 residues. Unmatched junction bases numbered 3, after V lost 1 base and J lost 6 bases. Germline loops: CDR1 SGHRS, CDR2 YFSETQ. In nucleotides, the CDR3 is TGCGCCAGCAGCTTGTGGACTAGCGGGGCGGATACGCAGTATTTT. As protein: CASSLWTSGADTQYF.

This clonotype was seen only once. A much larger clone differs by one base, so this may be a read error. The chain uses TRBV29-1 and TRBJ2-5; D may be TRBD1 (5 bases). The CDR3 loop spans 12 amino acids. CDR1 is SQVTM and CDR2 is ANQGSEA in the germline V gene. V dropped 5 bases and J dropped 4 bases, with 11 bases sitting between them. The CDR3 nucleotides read TGCAGCGTTCAAGGGGCAGCAGAGACCCAGTACTTC. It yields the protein CSVQGAAETQYF.

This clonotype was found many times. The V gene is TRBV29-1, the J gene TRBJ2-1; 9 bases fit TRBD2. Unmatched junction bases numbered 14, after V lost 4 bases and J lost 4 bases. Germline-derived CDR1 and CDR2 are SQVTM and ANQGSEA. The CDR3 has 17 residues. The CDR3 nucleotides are TGCAGCGTTGGCGGCGGGAGGGCCGGGGTGGGGTACAATGAGCAGTTCTTC. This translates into CSVGGGRAGVGYNEQFF.

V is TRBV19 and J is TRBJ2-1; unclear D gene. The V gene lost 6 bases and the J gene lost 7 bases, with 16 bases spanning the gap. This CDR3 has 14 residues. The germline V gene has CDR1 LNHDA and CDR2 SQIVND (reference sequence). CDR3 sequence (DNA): TGTGCCAGTAGGTCCCTTCTGGTGGGTAATGAGCAGTTCTTC. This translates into CASRSLLVGNEQFF.

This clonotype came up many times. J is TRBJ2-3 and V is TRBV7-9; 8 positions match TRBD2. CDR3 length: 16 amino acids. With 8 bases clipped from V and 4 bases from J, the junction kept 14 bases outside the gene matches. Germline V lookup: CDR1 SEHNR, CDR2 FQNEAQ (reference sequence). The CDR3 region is CASQTSGSDIADTQYF. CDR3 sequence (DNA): TGTGCCAGCCAGACCAGCGGGAGCGATATCGCAGATACGCAGTATTTT.

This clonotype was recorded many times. The DNA of the CDR3 is TGTGCCACCAGTGATCCGGGGCAGGGAAGCAATGAGCAGTTCTTC. Amino acid sequence: CATSDPGQGSNEQFF. The rearrangement links TRBV24-1 to TRBJ2-1; D may correspond to TRBD1 or TRBD2 (5 bases each). The CDR3 contains 15 residues. Germline CDR1 reads KGHDR; CDR2 reads SFDVKD. V dropped 3 bases and J dropped 6 bases, with 14 bases sitting between them.

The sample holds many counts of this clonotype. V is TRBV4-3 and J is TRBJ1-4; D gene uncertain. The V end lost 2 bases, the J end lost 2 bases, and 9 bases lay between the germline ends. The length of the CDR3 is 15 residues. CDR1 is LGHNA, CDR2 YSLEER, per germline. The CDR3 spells CASSQRRVTNEKLFF. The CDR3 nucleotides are TGCGCCAGCAGCCAACGGAGAGTCACTAATGAAAAACTGTTTTTT.

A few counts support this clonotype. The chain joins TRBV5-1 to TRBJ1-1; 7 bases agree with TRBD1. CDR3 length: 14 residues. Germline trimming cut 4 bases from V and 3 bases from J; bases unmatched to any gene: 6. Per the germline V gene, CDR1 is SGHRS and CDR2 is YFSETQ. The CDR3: CASSIQGGDTEAFF. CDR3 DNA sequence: TGCGCCAGCAGCATCCAGGGGGGTGACACTGAAGCTTTCTTT.

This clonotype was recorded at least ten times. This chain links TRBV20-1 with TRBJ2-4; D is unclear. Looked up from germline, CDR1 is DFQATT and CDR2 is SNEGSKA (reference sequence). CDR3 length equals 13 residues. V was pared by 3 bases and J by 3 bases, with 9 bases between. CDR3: CSASLISKNIQYF. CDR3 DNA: TGCAGTGCTAGCCTCATAAGCAAAAACATTCAGTACTTC.

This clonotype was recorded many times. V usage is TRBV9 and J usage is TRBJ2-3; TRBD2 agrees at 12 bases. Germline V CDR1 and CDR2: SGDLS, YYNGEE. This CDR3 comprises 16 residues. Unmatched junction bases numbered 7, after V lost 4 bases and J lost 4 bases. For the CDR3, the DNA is TGTGCCAGCAGCCCTCTAGCGGGAGGGCCCGCAGATACGCAGTATTTT. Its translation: CASSPLAGGPADTQYF.

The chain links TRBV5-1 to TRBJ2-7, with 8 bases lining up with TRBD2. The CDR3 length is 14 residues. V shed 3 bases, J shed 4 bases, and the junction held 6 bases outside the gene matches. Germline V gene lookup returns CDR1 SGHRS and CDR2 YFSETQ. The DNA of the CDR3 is TGCGCCAGCAGCTCGGGACTAGAGCCTTACGAGCAGTACTTC. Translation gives CASSSGLEPYEQYF.

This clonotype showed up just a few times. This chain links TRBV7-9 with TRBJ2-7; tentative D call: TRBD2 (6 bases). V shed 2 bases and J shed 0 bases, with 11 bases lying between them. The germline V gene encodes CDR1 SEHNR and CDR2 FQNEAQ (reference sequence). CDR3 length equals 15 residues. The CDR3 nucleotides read TGTGCCAGCAGCTTAAAAGGCGGGAACTCCTACGAGCAGTACTTC. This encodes CASSLKGGNSYEQYF.

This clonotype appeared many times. The CDR3 is CASRNPSGSNEQFF. The CDR3 bases are TGCGCCAGCAGAAATCCTAGCGGGAGTAATGAGCAGTTCTTC. The V call is TRBV5-1, the J call TRBJ2-1, with TRBD2 identical over 10 bases. The germline V gene encodes CDR1 SGHRS and CDR2 YFSETQ. The CDR3 has 14 amino acids. Losses at the gene ends were 5 bases for V and 7 bases for J; bases not matched to a gene: 6.

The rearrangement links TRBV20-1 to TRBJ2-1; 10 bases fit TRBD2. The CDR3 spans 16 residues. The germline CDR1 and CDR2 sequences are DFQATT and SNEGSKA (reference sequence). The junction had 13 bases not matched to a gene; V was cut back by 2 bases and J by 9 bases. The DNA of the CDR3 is TGCAGTGCTAGATGGTTTCTAGCGGGAGCATTGGGTGAGCAGTTCTTC. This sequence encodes CSARWFLAGALGEQFF.

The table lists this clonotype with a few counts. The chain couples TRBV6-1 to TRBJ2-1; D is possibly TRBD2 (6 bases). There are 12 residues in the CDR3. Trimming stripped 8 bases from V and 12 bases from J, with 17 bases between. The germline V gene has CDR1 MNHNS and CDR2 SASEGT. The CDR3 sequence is CASSVVMGGQFF. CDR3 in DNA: TGTGCCAGCTCAGTGGTTATGGGGGGGCAGTTCTTC.

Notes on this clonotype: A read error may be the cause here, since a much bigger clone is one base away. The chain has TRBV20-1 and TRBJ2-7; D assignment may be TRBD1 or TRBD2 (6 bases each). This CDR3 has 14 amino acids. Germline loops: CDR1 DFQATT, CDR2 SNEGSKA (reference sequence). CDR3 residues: CSDRRGEWYVEQYF. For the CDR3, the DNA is TGCAGTGATAGAAGGGGGGAGTGGTACGTCGAGCAGTACTTC.

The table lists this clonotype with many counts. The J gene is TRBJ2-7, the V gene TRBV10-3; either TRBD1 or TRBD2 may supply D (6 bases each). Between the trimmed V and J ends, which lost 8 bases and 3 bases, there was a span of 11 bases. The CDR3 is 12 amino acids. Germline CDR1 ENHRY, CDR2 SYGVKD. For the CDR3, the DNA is TGTGCCATCGCCGGGGGCTTCTACGAGCAGTACTTC. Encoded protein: CAIAGGFYEQYF.

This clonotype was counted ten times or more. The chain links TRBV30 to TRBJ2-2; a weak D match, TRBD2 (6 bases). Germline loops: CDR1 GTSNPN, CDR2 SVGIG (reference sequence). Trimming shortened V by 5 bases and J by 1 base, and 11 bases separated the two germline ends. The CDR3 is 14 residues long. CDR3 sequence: CAWGSGLNTGELFF. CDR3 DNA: TGTGCCTGGGGTAGCGGTTTGAACACCGGGGAGCTGTTTTTT. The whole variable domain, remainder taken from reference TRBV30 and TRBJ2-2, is SQTIHQWPATLVQPVGSPLSLECTVEGTSNPNLYWYRQAAGRGLQLLFYSVGIGQISSEVPQNLSASRPQDRQFILSSKKLLLSDSGFYLCAWGSGLNTGELFFGEGSRLTVL.

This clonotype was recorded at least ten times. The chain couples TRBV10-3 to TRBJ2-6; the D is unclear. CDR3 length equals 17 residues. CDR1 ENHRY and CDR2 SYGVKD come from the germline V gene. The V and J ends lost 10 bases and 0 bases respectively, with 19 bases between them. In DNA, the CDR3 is TGTGCCACCCCAAGGTCCGGAAACCGCTCTGGGGCCAACGTCCTGACTTTC. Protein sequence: CATPRSGNRSGANVLTF.

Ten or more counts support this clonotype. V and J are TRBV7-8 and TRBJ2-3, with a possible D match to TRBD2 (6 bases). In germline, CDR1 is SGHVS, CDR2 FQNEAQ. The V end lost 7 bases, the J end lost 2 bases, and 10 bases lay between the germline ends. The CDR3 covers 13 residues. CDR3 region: CASNRGLTDTQYF. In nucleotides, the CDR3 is TGTGCCAGCAACCGGGGACTCACAGATACGCAGTATTTT.

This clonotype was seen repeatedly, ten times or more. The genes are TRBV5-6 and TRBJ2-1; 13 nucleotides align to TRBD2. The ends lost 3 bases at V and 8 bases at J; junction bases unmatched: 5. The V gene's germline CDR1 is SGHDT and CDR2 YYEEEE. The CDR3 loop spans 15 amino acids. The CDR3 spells CASSSGLAGADEQFF. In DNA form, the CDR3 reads TGTGCCAGCAGCTCAGGACTAGCGGGAGCGGATGAGCAGTTCTTC. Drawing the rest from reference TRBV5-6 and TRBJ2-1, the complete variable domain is DAGVTQSPTHLIKTRGQQVTLRCSPKSGHDTVSWYQQALGQGPQFIFQYYEEEERQRGNFPDRFSGHQFPNYSSELNVNALLLGDSALYLCASSSGLAGADEQFFGPGTRLTVL.

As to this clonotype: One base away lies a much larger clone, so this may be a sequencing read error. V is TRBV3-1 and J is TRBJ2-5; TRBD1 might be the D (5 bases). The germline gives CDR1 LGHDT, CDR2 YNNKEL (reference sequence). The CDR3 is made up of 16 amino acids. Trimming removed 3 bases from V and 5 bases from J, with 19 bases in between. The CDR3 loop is CASSHPWTTRSETQYF. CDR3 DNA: TGTGCCAGCAGCCACCCCTGGACAACCCGGAGTGAGACCCAGTACTTC.

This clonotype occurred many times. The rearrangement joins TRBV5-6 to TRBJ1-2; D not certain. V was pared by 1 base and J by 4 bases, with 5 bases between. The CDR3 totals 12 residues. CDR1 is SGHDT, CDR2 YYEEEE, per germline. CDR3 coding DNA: TGTGCCAGCAGCTTGCCACTCTATGGCTACACCTTC. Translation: CASSLPLYGYTF.

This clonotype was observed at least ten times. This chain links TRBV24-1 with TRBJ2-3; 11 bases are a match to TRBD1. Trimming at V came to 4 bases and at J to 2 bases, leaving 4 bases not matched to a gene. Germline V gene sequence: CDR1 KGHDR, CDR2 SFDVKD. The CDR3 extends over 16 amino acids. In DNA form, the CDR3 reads TGTGCCACCAGTGACGGGACAGGGGGGACCACAGATACGCAGTATTTT. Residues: CATSDGTGGTTDTQYF.

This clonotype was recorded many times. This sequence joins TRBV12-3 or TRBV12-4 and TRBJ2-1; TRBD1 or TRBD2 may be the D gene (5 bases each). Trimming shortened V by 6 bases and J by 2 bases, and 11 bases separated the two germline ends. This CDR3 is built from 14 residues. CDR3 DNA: TGTGCCAGCAGAGGGACCCCAACCTACAATGAGCAGTTCTTC. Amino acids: CASRGTPTYNEQFF.

CDR3 coding DNA: TGCGCCAGCAGCTTCGACAGCATTAACTATGGCTACACCTTC. It encodes CASSFDSINYGYTF. This sequence joins TRBV5-1 and TRBJ1-2, with D perhaps matching TRBD1 (5 bases). V was clipped by 2 bases and J by 1 base, with 9 bases between them. CDR3 length equals 14 residues. The V gene's germline CDR1 is SGHRS and CDR2 YFSETQ.

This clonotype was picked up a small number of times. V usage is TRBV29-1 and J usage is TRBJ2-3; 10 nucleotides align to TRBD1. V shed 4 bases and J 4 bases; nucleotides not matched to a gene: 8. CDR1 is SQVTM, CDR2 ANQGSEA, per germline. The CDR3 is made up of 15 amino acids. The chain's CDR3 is CSVGGDRGIADTQYF. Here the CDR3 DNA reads TGCAGCGTTGGAGGGGACAGGGGAATTGCAGATACGCAGTATTTT.